This T cell receptor (beta chain) stems from a study of blood T cell repertoires in COVID-19. In regard to this clone: Other DNA sequences in this sample translate to the same CDR3.

TCRdb's table, derived via immunoSEQ multiplex PCR, lists solely in-frame clones and lacks some. The sample includes around 450,000 clones, roughly 91% of them seen just once. This CDR3 spans 13 amino acids. Germline loops: CDR1 LNHNV, CDR2 YYDKDF (reference sequence). Unmatched junction bases numbered 7, after V lost 8 bases and J lost 4 bases. This chain joins TRBV15 and TRBJ2-7; 8 nucleotides match TRBD1. The source is a man younger than 35 who had recovered from COVID-19. Sequenced: PBMCs or T cells enriched from blood (not recorded which). The CDR3 DNA reads TGTGCCACCTCCCGGGACAGGTCATACGAGCAGTACTTC. Translation: CATSRDRSYEQYF.